This is a list of T cell receptor beta chains from one sample in a study of blood T cell repertoires in COVID-19. Profiled with immunoSEQ multiplex PCR; TCRdb holds only in-frame clones, not every one. The top ten hold 1.7% of the sample, which has 350,000 to 450,000 clones, roughly 89% seen once. Source material: PBMCs or T cells enriched from blood (not recorded which). The receptors come from a woman in her 30s who had recovered from COVID-19. The CDR3 runs from the conserved cysteine through the conserved F or W. A D gene is named only where the DNA matches it firmly. The size of a clone is reported for some rows only, either as once, few or many, or as a class for expanded clones.

>TRBV5-1|TRBJ2-2|.|TRBD1
TGCGCCAGCCGGTGGACAGGGGGTCACACCGGGGAGCTGTTTTTT
CASRWTGGHTGELFF
>TRBV11-2|TRBJ2-7|.|.
TGTGCCAGCAGCTTAGATAGACCCGGCAGGGCCGCCTACGAGCAGTACTTC
CASSLDRPGRAAYEQYF
>TRBV4-1|TRBJ1-1|.|TRBD1
TGCGCCAGCAGCCACACAGGGGGCCTTAACACTGAAGCTTTCTTT
CASSHTGGLNTEAFF
>TRBV29-1|TRBJ2-2|.|TRBD1
TGCAGCGTTGAAGGGGTCAGGGGGCCGAACACCGGGGAGCTGTTTTTT
CSVEGVRGPNTGELFF
>TRBV7-3|TRBJ2-2|.|.
TGTGCCAGCAGCTTAACCGGGGGGAACACCGGGGAGCTGTTTTTT
CASSLTGGNTGELFF
>TRBV24-1|TRBJ1-2|.|.
TGTGCCACCAGTGATAGCGAATTTTGGGGCTACACCTTC
CATSDSEFWGYTF
>TRBV12-5|TRBJ1-5|.|.
TGTGCTAGTGGAAGAATAACAGGGACCTCCTATAGCAATCAGCCCCAGCATTTT
CASGRITGTSYSNQPQHF
>TRBV7-8|TRBJ2-7|few|.
TGTGCCAGCAGCCCAAAGCGGTTACAATCCTACGAGCAGTACTTC
CASSPKRLQSYEQYF
>TRBV5-1|TRBJ1-4|.|.
TGCGCCAGCAGCTTGGAATGGGCTGGTAATGAAAAACTGTTTTTT
CASSLEWAGNEKLFF
>TRBV5-1|TRBJ1-1|.|TRBD1
TGCGCCAGCAGCAAGGAGGGGGCGGGAAAAGCTTTCTTT
CASSKEGAGKAFF
>TRBV5-1|TRBJ1-2|.|.
TGCGCCAGCAGCTTAGGAACAGATGGCTACACCTTC
CASSLGTDGYTF
>TRBV30|TRBJ1-1|once|TRBD1
TGTGCCTGGAGTCCTTACAGGGGAATCGGGGTTTCTGAAGCTTTCTTT
CAWSPYRGIGVSEAFF
>TRBV27|TRBJ2-1|.|TRBD1
TGTGCCAGCAGTCAAACGACAGGGGGTACCAATGAGCAGTTCTTC
CASSQTTGGTNEQFF
>TRBV27|TRBJ2-6|.|.
TGTGCCAGCAGACTTTCTGGGGCCAACGTCCTGACTTTC
CASRLSGANVLTF
>TRBV6-2/TRBV6-3|TRBJ2-7|.|TRBD1
TGTGCCAGCAGTTACTCGGGCAGGGGGAATCCCTACGAGCAGTACTTC
CASSYSGRGNPYEQYF
>TRBV4-3|TRBJ1-1|.|.
TGCGCCAGCAGCCAAACAGACAGGTGGGACACTGAAGCTTTCTTT
CASSQTDRWDTEAFF
>TRBV20-1|TRBJ1-1|.|.
TGCAGTGCTAGGCGAGGGCAGGGGGCTTTCTTT
CSARRGQGAFF
>TRBV19|TRBJ1-2|.|.
TGTGCCAGTAGTATAGGAGCCACCCGGTGGAGGACTAACTATGGCTACACCTTC
CASSIGATRWRTNYGYTF
>TRBV11-3|TRBJ2-1|few|.
TGTGCCAGCAGCCCGAGATGGGGCACAGCCAGTTACAATGAGCAGTTCTTC
CASSPRWGTASYNEQFF
>TRBV4-3|TRBJ1-4|.|TRBD1
TGCGCCAGCAGCCAGGGACAGGGAGGGAAAAAACTGTTTTTT
CASSQGQGGKKLFF
>TRBV7-3|TRBJ2-3|once|.
TGTGCCAGCAGCTTATTTGGAGACAGGCCCCCCACAGATACGCAGTATTTT
CASSLFGDRPPTDTQYF
>TRBV6-5|TRBJ1-1|.|.
TGTGCCAGCAGACGGCCCGGAGATCCTGAAGCTTTCTTT
CASRRPGDPEAFF
>TRBV19|TRBJ1-5|once|TRBD1
TGTGCCAGTAGCAACAGGGGTTATCAGCCCCAGCATTTT
CASSNRGYQPQHF
>TRBV6-5|TRBJ1-2|once|TRBD1
TGTGCCAGCAGCAAAAGGGGACAGTCGAATGGCTACACCTTC
CASSKRGQSNGYTF
>TRBV30|TRBJ1-6|.|TRBD1
TGTGCCTGGAGTTTGGCAGGGGGGTCCTATAATTCACCCCTCCACTTT
CAWSLAGGSYNSPLHF
>TRBV28|TRBJ1-4|.|TRBD1
TGTGCCAGCAGCGAGTTGGGACAGTCTAATGAAAAACTGTTTTTT
CASSELGQSNEKLFF
>TRBV5-1|TRBJ2-6|.|.
TGCGCCAGCACCCAGGGGGCCAACGTCCTGACTTTC
CASTQGANVLTF
>TRBV24-1|TRBJ1-4|.|.
TGTGCCACCACCCACCTCCCTCCCGCCCCGCCGGGGGTTGCTGAAAAACTGTTTTTT
CATTHLPPAPPGVAEKLFF
>TRBV19|TRBJ2-7|.|.
TGTGCCAGTAGTATGGAGGGGCCTCACGCCTCCTACGAGCAGTACTTC
CASSMEGPHASYEQYF
>TRBV12-5|TRBJ1-4|.|.
TGTGCTAGTGGTACTACAGGGTTTGAAAAACTGTTTTTT
CASGTTGFEKLFF
>TRBV30|TRBJ1-2|.|.
TGTGCCTGGAGTTTAGTGCGTGGGCAGGCCGTCTATGGCTACACCTTC
CAWSLVRGQAVYGYTF
>TRBV5-1|TRBJ2-3|.|.
TGCGCCAGCAAGGCGGGCTTCACAGATACGCAGTATTTT
CASKAGFTDTQYF
>TRBV5-1|TRBJ2-7|.|TRBD1
TGCGCCAGCAGCTTGGGAAGCCCGGGACAGGGGGTATACGAGCAGTACTTC
CASSLGSPGQGVYEQYF
>TRBV6-5|TRBJ1-1|.|.
TGTGCTCGGGGGGTCGGCACTGAAGCTTTCTTT
CARGVGTEAFF
>TRBV7-9|TRBJ2-7|many|TRBD1
TGTGCCAGCAGCCACCCGTCCCAGGGGGCCTCCTACGAGCAGTACTTC
CASSHPSQGASYEQYF
>TRBV28|TRBJ1-2|.|.
TGTGCCAGCAGCTTTCGGAGATATGGCTACACCTTC
CASSFRRYGYTF
>TRBV15|TRBJ1-5|.|.
TGTGCCACCAGCAGACAACAGGGACCCAATCAGCCCCAGCATTTT
CATSRQQGPNQPQHF
>TRBV30|TRBJ2-7|.|TRBD1
TGTGCCCGATTCCCGGGACAGGGGGTCTACGAGCAGTACTTC
CARFPGQGVYEQYF
>TRBV9|TRBJ2-7|.|.
TGTGCCAGCAGCGTACTCGGAACCGGCGGCGAGCAGTACTTC
CASSVLGTGGEQYF
>TRBV28|TRBJ1-5|.|TRBD1
TGTGCCAGCAGTTTAGGACAGGGATTAGGTCAGCCCCAGCATTTT
CASSLGQGLGQPQHF